This T cell receptor (beta chain) derives from a study of T cell responses to AZD1222 COVID-19 vaccine. The assay was immunoSEQ multiplex PCR, and TCRdb's table has in-frame clones only and misses some. The sample gives 150,000 to 200,000 clones, approximately 90% of which show up once; more than 1.1% is in the top ten. The CDR3 length is 13 residues. Per the germline V gene, CDR1 is ENHRY and CDR2 is SYGVKD. Trimming removed 7 bases from V and 0 bases from J; junction bases left unmatched: 1. The chain uses TRBV10-3 and TRBJ1-2, with TRBD1 matching 8 bases. Sequencing used peripheral blood, obtained on day 0 of AZD1222 vaccination. This receptor was obtained from an adult in good health. The CDR3 here is CAIKQGANYGYTF. In nucleotides, the CDR3 is TGTGCCATCAAACAGGGGGCTAACTATGGCTACACCTTC.